This paragraph covers one T cell receptor beta chain sequence. Source study methods: Amplification of reference gene primers provided the estimated nucleated cell counts. Data came from immunoSEQ multiplex PCR; TCRdb stores just in-frame clones and leaves some out. V and J calls and clone size follow that table, whereas D and trimming were derived from the DNA. The sample lists 150,000 or so clones, more than 80% seen once, with 15% in the top ten. Per the germline V gene, CDR1 is SGHTS and CDR2 is YDEGEE. The CDR3 length is 16 residues. Trimming took off 4 bases at V and 2 bases at J, with 17 bases between the two ends. This specimen belongs to a study of blood T cell repertoires in COVID-19. Study summary: COVID-19 samples collected from the United States, Italy and Spain covered acute and convalescent phases.

Material for sequencing was peripheral blood. The V gene is TRBV5-8, the J gene TRBJ2-3, with a possible D match to TRBD2 (6 bases). The receptor was isolated from a woman aged 40 to 49 with acute or convalescent COVID-19. The CDR3 reads CASSKSRGTYTDTQYF. The CDR3 coding sequence is TGTGCCAGCAGCAAAAGTCGGGGGACCTACACAGATACGCAGTATTTT.